This T cell receptor beta chain was obtained from a study of Graves' ophthalmopathy and Graves' hyperthyroidism. Study background: Stable hyperthyroidism was defined by absence of ophthalmopathy within 18 months of follow-up. Study-wide findings and caveats: This model predicted ophthalmopathy progression (sensitivity roughly 70%, specificity 72.22%).

As the template, RNA transcripts were used to amplify TCR beta CDR3 regions. Second-round multiplex PCR followed a first-round RT-PCR using HTBI primers. In TCRdb, the multiplex PCR reads were re-called with MiXCR into one record per CDR3 protein. Of over a million distinct CDR3 sequences listed, less than 45% are singletons. This clonotype was seen many times. Its antigen is unidentified. The CDR3 is made up of 15 amino acids. Germline CDR1 is LNHDA and CDR2 is SQIVND (reference sequence). J lost 4 bases, V lost 5 bases, and 10 bases had no gene match. Patients were excluded if they had other autoimmune diseases or uncontrolled infections, and likewise if pregnancy or lactation applied. The diagnostic workup employed clinical symptoms, serum thyroxine, TRAb, thyroid ultrasound and orbital computed tomography.

The sequence came from an adult man with Graves' hyperthyroidism. This chain uses TRBV19 with TRBJ2-7; 8 bases are shared with TRBD1. Sequences were obtained from peripheral blood or thyroid tissue (not recorded which). The CDR3 nucleotides read TGTGCCAGTAGTGCGGGGACAGGAGTTCGATACGAGCAGTACTTC. The encoded protein is CASSAGTGVRYEQYF.